The 20 T cell receptor beta chains below were found in one sample sequenced in a study of blood T cell repertoires in COVID-19. Measured with immunoSEQ multiplex PCR; TCRdb has only the in-frame clones, and not every one. The sample has some 400,000 clones; around 87% are singletons. Source material: peripheral blood. These receptors all stem from a woman in her twenties or thirties with COVID-19, enrolled during active disease.

This clone was observed once. The V gene is TRBV27, the J gene TRBJ2-5, with a weak D call TRBD2 (6 bases). From germline, CDR1 is MNHEY and CDR2 SMNVEV (reference sequence). The CDR3 extends over 15 amino acids. V was clipped by 2 bases and J by 1 base, with 11 bases between them. CDR3 amino acids: CASSLVGRSQETQYF. CDR3 DNA sequence: TGTGCCAGCAGTTTAGTGGGGAGGAGCCAAGAGACCCAGTACTTC.

The genes are TRBV27 and TRBJ2-1, with TRBD2 matching 12 bases. Germline V gene lookup returns CDR1 MNHEY and CDR2 SMNVEV (reference sequence). The CDR3 covers 14 residues. V trimming: 8 bases; J trimming: 3 bases; junction bases outside the gene matches: 2. For the CDR3, the DNA is TGTGCCAGCCTAGCGGGAGGGCTCTACAATGAGCAGTTCTTC. This sequence encodes CASLAGGLYNEQFF.

The chain uses TRBV9 and TRBJ2-2; 8 positions agree with TRBD1. Germline-derived CDR1 and CDR2 are SGDLS and YYNGEE. The ends lost 4 bases at V and 7 bases at J; junction bases unmatched: 6. CDR3 length: 14 amino acids. The CDR3 spells CASSPRTGSGELFF. The CDR3 bases are TGTGCCAGCAGCCCCCGGACAGGGAGCGGGGAGCTGTTTTTT.

This sequence joins TRBV30 and TRBJ2-1, with TRBD2 identical over 14 bases. J was trimmed by 8 bases and V by 0 bases; bases with no gene match: 3. In germline, CDR1 is GTSNPN, CDR2 SVGIG (reference sequence). This CDR3 has 15 residues. The CDR3, as DNA: TGTGCCTGGAGTGTACAGGGACTAGCGGGAGATGAGCAGTTCTTC. Translating gives CAWSVQGLAGDEQFF.

The rearrangement uses TRBV28 and TRBJ2-7, with a weak D call TRBD1 (6 bases). The CDR3 runs 16 residues. Trimming took off 6 bases at V and 2 bases at J, with 20 bases between the two ends. The germline gives CDR1 MDHEN, CDR2 SYDVKM. The CDR3 sequence: CASSLLPGQGPYEQYF. CDR3 sequence (DNA): TGTGCCAGCAGCCTTTTACCGGGACAAGGCCCCTACGAGCAGTACTTC. Full variable domain (rest looked up from reference TRBV28 and TRBJ2-7): DVKVTQSSRYLVKRTGEKVFLECVQDMDHENMFWYRQDPGLGLRLIYFSYDVKMKEKGDIPEGYSVSREKKERFSLILESASTNQTSMYLCASSLLPGQGPYEQYFGPGTRLTVT.

The V call is TRBV5-1, the J call TRBJ2-2; 10 bases are shared with TRBD2. This CDR3 is 15 amino acids long. After removal of 4 bases from V and 7 bases from J, the junction contained 7 bases not matched to a gene. Germline assignment: CDR1 SGHRS and CDR2 YFSETQ. In DNA form, the CDR3 reads TGCGCCAGCAGCGTCACTAGCGGGATAGACGGGGAGCTGTTTTTT. Amino acid sequence: CASSVTSGIDGELFF.

This clone appeared a few times. The chain joins TRBV6-6 to TRBJ2-2; D unclear. CDR3 length: 11 amino acids. In germline, CDR1 is MNHNY, CDR2 SVGAGI (reference sequence). The V gene lost 6 bases and the J gene lost 7 bases, with 6 bases spanning the gap. In DNA form, the CDR3 reads TGTGCCAGCAGCACCGGCGGGGAGCTGTTTTTT. Protein product: CASSTGGELFF.

As regards this clone: The identical CDR3 is also encoded by other nucleotide sequences in the sample. V is TRBV5-1 and J is TRBJ1-1, with a possible D match to TRBD1 (5 bases). The V gene lost 2 bases and the J gene lost 5 bases, with 7 bases spanning the gap. Germline V gene data show CDR1 as SGHRS and CDR2 as YFSETQ. The CDR3 is 12 amino acids. The DNA for the CDR3 is TGCGCCAGCAGCTTCGGGGGGACTGAAGCTTTCTTT. The encoded protein is CASSFGGTEAFF. Supplemented by reference TRBV5-1 and TRBJ1-1, the full variable domain reads KAGVTQTPRYLIKTRGQQVTLSCSPISGHRSVSWYQQTPGQGLQFLFEYFSETQRNKGNFPGRFSGRQFSNSRSEMNVSTLELGDSALYLCASSFGGTEAFFGQGTRLTVV.

The chain is built from TRBV27 and TRBJ1-1; the D gene is possibly TRBD1 (6 bases). The germline CDR1 and CDR2 sequences are MNHEY and SMNVEV (reference sequence). The CDR3 has 12 residues. Trimming shortened V by 4 bases and J by 9 bases, and 12 bases separated the two germline ends. In DNA, the CDR3 is TGTGCCAGCAGTTCCCTCAGGGGTAAAGCTTTCTTT. Translated: CASSSLRGKAFF.

The genes are TRBV2 and TRBJ1-5; 9 nucleotides align to TRBD1. The CDR3 loop spans 15 amino acids. CDR1 is SNHLY and CDR2 is FYNNEI in the germline V gene. The trim removed 7 bases at V and 7 bases at J, leaving 11 bases unmatched. CDR3 residues: CASIGDRARGQPQHF. Written as DNA, the CDR3 is TGTGCCAGCATCGGGGACAGGGCTCGAGGGCAGCCCCAGCATTTT.

The gene calls are TRBV29-1 and TRBJ1-2; 9 bases are shared with TRBD1. Per the germline V gene, CDR1 is SQVTM and CDR2 is ANQGSEA. The junction had 6 bases not matched to a gene; V was cut back by 5 bases and J by 2 bases. This CDR3 comprises 14 residues. CDR3 bases: TGCAGCGTTTCTCCGGGACAGGGAAACTATGGCTACACCTTC. Translating gives CSVSPGQGNYGYTF.

The gene calls are TRBV4-1 and TRBJ2-1; 8 nucleotides line up with TRBD2. The CDR3 is 18 residues long. Looked up from germline, CDR1 is MGHRA and CDR2 is YSYEKL. V dropped 1 base and J dropped 0; count of bases not matched to a gene: 8. CDR3 coding DNA: TGCGCCAGCAGCCAAGGAACTAGCGGAGGGAGCTCCTACAATGAGCAGTTCTTC. This gives the protein CASSQGTSGGSSYNEQFF.

The V and J genes are TRBV28 and TRBJ1-5; 7 bases are a match to TRBD1. The CDR3 has 17 amino acids. V shed 4 bases, J shed 1 base, and the junction held 10 bases outside the gene matches. From germline, CDR1 is MDHEN and CDR2 SYDVKM. The CDR3 DNA reads as TGTGCCAGCAGTTCACAGGGGACGGGCCTCAGCAATCAGCCCCAGCATTTT. It codes for CASSSQGTGLSNQPQHF. Together with reference TRBV28 and TRBJ1-5, the CDR3 gives the full variable domain: DVKVTQSSRYLVKRTGEKVFLECVQDMDHENMFWYRQDPGLGLRLIYFSYDVKMKEKGDIPEGYSVSREKKERFSLILESASTNQTSMYLCASSSQGTGLSNQPQHFGDGTRLSIL.

This clone was counted only a few times. The chain carries TRBV25-1 and TRBJ1-2; 7 bases line up with TRBD1. Germline V CDR1 and CDR2: MGHDK, SYGVNS. Unmatched junction bases numbered 5, after V lost 1 base and J lost 3 bases. The CDR3 runs to 15 residues. The CDR3 DNA is TGTGCCAGCAGTGAATCCGACAGGGTGGACTATGGCTACACCTTC. It specifies CASSESDRVDYGYTF.

This clone was counted ten times or more. CDR3 region: CASSGRDRGYEQYF. In nucleotides, the CDR3 is TGCGCCAGCAGCGGCCGGGACAGGGGATACGAGCAGTACTTC. V and J are TRBV5-1 and TRBJ2-7, with 10 bases fitting TRBD1. CDR1 is SGHRS and CDR2 is YFSETQ in the germline V gene. With V trimmed by 4 bases and J by 4 bases, 5 bases remained unmatched. CDR3 length: 14 residues.

This sequence joins TRBV29-1 and TRBJ2-2; 11 nucleotides match TRBD2. CDR1 SQVTM and CDR2 ANQGSEA come from the germline V gene. This CDR3 is built from 15 residues. V lost 1 base, J lost 7 bases, and 5 bases stayed unmatched. In nucleotides, the CDR3 is TGCAGCGTTGAAGTAGCGGGAGGGCCGATCGGGGAGCTGTTTTTT. This sequence encodes CSVEVAGGPIGELFF.

This clone occurred a few times. The genes are TRBV30 and TRBJ2-4; D gene ambiguous. The germline CDR1 and CDR2 sequences are GTSNPN and SVGIG (reference sequence). This CDR3 contains 14 residues. V dropped 1 base and J dropped 7 bases, with 14 bases sitting between them. This CDR3 reads CAWSGLGSVNIQYF. CDR3 nucleotides: TGTGCCTGGAGTGGTCTAGGCAGCGTGAACATTCAGTACTTC.

The chain uses TRBV7-9 and TRBJ2-3; 10 nucleotides align to TRBD2. There are 14 residues in the CDR3. J lost 5 bases, V lost 1 base, and 0 bases had no gene match. The germline V gene has CDR1 SEHNR and CDR2 FQNEAQ (reference sequence). The CDR3, as DNA: TGTGCCAGCAGCTTAGGACTAGCGGGAGATACGCAGTATTTT. Protein sequence: CASSLGLAGDTQYF.

This sequence joins TRBV13 and TRBJ2-1; 9 positions match TRBD2. The J segment lost 5 bases and the V segment lost 3 bases, leaving 8 bases of the junction unmatched. The germline CDR1 and CDR2 sequences are PRHDT and FYEKMQ (reference sequence). The CDR3 extends over 16 amino acids. CDR3 residues: CASSLNPGLADNEQFF. Written as DNA, the CDR3 is TGTGCCAGCAGCTTGAACCCGGGACTAGCAGACAATGAGCAGTTCTTC.

The chain carries TRBV5-8 and TRBJ2-7; D not certain. Trimming took 4 bases from V and 1 from J, leaving 12 bases between them. The germline gives CDR1 SGHTS, CDR2 YDEGEE. This CDR3 comprises 14 residues. CDR3 protein: CASSGPSGSYEQYF. The CDR3 DNA sequence: TGTGCCAGCAGCGGCCCCTCGGGTTCCTACGAGCAGTACTTC.